Below, 27 T cell receptor beta chains from the same sample are listed, as sequenced in a study of blood T cell repertoires in COVID-19. TCRdb's copy holds only in-frame clones and misses some; the assay was immunoSEQ multiplex PCR. The data show roughly 250,000 clones, approximately 92% seen once. The sequencing sample was made of peripheral blood. Every receptor here comes from a person aged 18-30 years with COVID-19, enrolled during active disease.

This clone was seen just once. V is TRBV4-3 and J is TRBJ2-1, with a tentative D call TRBD2 (6 bases). The CDR3 has 15 residues. CDR1 LGHNA and CDR2 YSLEER come from the germline V gene. The V gene lost 0 bases and the J gene lost 6 bases, with 12 bases spanning the gap. The CDR3 sequence: CASSQESGAPNEQFF. The CDR3 region has the DNA TGCGCCAGCAGCCAAGAATCGGGAGCGCCCAATGAGCAGTTCTTC.

CDR3 coding DNA: TGTGCCAGCAGTCTGACAGGACAAGGAAACACCATATATTTT. Protein: CASSLTGQGNTIYF. V usage is TRBV28 and J usage is TRBJ1-3; D may be TRBD1 (6 bases). This CDR3 has 14 amino acids. CDR1 and CDR2 (germline): MDHEN, SYDVKM. Trimming took off 5 bases at V and 4 bases at J, with 12 bases between the two ends.

This clone turned up a few times. V gene TRBV9 combines with J gene TRBJ1-2; a weak D match, TRBD1 (6 bases). The CDR3 consists of 13 residues. CDR1 is SGDLS, CDR2 YYNGEE, per germline. Trimming left V 3 bases short and J 4 bases short, with 10 bases between. The DNA for the CDR3 is TGTGCCAGCAGCGCGGGGGGCAGCTATGGCTACACCTTC. Translated: CASSAGGSYGYTF.

V and J are TRBV2 and TRBJ1-3, with 7 bases identical to TRBD1. The junction had 20 bases not matched to a gene; V was cut back by 0 bases and J by 0 bases. CDR3 length: 22 residues. The germline gives CDR1 SNHLY, CDR2 FYNNEI. The CDR3 here is CASSEAEGGQGEQDNSGNTIYF. The CDR3 DNA follows: TGTGCCAGCAGTGAAGCAGAGGGGGGCCAGGGGGAACAAGATAACTCTGGAAACACCATATATTTT.

The chain recombines TRBV19 with TRBJ2-3, with 11 nucleotides matching TRBD2. This CDR3 comprises 16 residues. V trimming: 3 bases; J trimming: 4 bases; junction bases outside the gene matches: 6. The V gene's germline CDR1 is LNHDA and CDR2 SQIVND (reference sequence). CDR3 amino acids: CASSILAGGEADTQYF. As DNA, the CDR3 is TGTGCCAGTAGTATCCTAGCGGGAGGAGAGGCAGATACGCAGTATTTT.

This rearrangement joins TRBV24-1 to TRBJ2-1; TRBD2 matches 13 bases. The CDR3 contains 16 residues. Germline V CDR1 and CDR2: KGHDR, SFDVKD. Trimming removed 4 bases from V and 9 bases from J; junction bases left unmatched: 8. The CDR3 DNA sequence: TGTGCCACCAGTGACCAGACTAGCGGGAGGAGCGGTGAGCAGTTCTTC. It codes for CATSDQTSGRSGEQFF.

V usage is TRBV10-1 and J usage is TRBJ2-7; TRBD2 aligns across 11 bases. CDR1 and CDR2 from the germline V gene are WNHNN and SYGVQD (reference sequence). The ends lost 2 bases at V and 0 bases at J; junction bases unmatched: 9. The CDR3 length is 18 residues. The DNA of the CDR3 is TGCGCCAGCAGTGAGGAGGGGCTAGCGGGAGGCCTCTCCTACGAGCAGTACTTC. It is translated as CASSEEGLAGGLSYEQYF.

The chain links TRBV5-4 to TRBJ2-1; TRBD2 agrees at 11 bases. J gave up 10 bases and V 4 bases, and 7 bases lay outside the gene matches. The germline V gene has CDR1 SGHNT and CDR2 YYREEE (reference sequence). This CDR3 has 14 amino acids. CDR3 bases: TGTGCCAGCAGCCCGGGACTAGCGGAGGTCGAGCAGTTCTTC. It specifies CASSPGLAEVEQFF.

The genes are TRBV5-1 and TRBJ1-2; 8 positions agree with TRBD1. The CDR3 consists of 15 residues. Germline assignment: CDR1 SGHRS and CDR2 YFSETQ. Losses at the gene ends were 3 bases for V and 0 bases for J; bases not matched to a gene: 4. CDR3 residues: CASSSGDRTNYGYTF. Written as DNA, the CDR3 is TGCGCCAGCAGCTCGGGGGACAGGACTAACTATGGCTACACCTTC.

The rearrangement links TRBV12-3 or TRBV12-4 to TRBJ1-1; D remains unclear. There are 12 residues in the CDR3. Deletions cut 5 bases from V and 2 bases from J, with 6 bases between. CDR3 in DNA: TGTGCCAGCAGTCCCCTAAACACTGAAGCTTTCTTT. Its translation is CASSPLNTEAFF.

Worth noting for this clone: At the DNA level, this CDR3 is encoded by other sequences in the same sample as well. The chain carries TRBV2 and TRBJ2-1; possibly TRBD2 for D (6 bases). The CDR3 length is 10 residues. Germline values: CDR1 SNHLY, CDR2 FYNNEI. The ends were cut back, 8 bases at V and 7 bases at J, with 6 bases in the middle. This CDR3 is CASGGNEQFF. For the CDR3, the DNA is TGTGCCAGCGGGGGGAATGAGCAGTTCTTC.

This chain connects TRBV4-2 to TRBJ2-5; 7 positions match TRBD1. Unmatched junction bases numbered 14, after V lost 0 bases and J lost 10 bases. There are 16 residues in the CDR3. Germline V gene data show CDR1 as LGHNA and CDR2 as YNFKEQ. The CDR3 loop is CASSQDRGQGDTDQYF. CDR3 DNA: TGTGCCAGCAGCCAAGATCGGGGCCAGGGGGATACGGACCAGTACTTC.

V usage is TRBV4-1 and J usage is TRBJ2-7; D may be TRBD1 (6 bases). The V end lost 4 bases, the J end lost 2 bases, and 18 bases lay between the germline ends. Germline loops: CDR1 MGHRA, CDR2 YSYEKL. CDR3 length equals 16 residues. DNA for the CDR3: TGCGCCAGCAGCCCGTACCCACGGGACATGGCCTACGAGCAGTACTTC. Residues: CASSPYPRDMAYEQYF.

The rearrangement links TRBV9 to TRBJ2-7; TRBD1 aligns across 9 bases. Trimming cost V 0 bases and J 3 bases; bases outside gene matches: 4. The length of the CDR3 is 15 residues. The germline V gene encodes CDR1 SGDLS and CDR2 YYNGEE. Here the CDR3 reads CASSVDGTGFYEQYF. In DNA form, the CDR3 reads TGTGCCAGCAGCGTAGATGGGACAGGGTTCTACGAGCAGTACTTC.

J is TRBJ2-2 and V is TRBV10-2, with unresolved D. This CDR3 comprises 15 residues. Deletions cut 7 bases from V and 3 bases from J, with 15 bases between. Germline CDR1 reads WSHSY; CDR2 reads SAAADI. Written as DNA, the CDR3 is TGCGCCAGCAAGATCTCAGGTTTGCACACCGGGGAGCTGTTTTTT. Amino acids: CASKISGLHTGELFF.

The chain links TRBV5-1 to TRBJ1-5; 10 bases match TRBD1. Per germline, CDR1 SGHRS and CDR2 YFSETQ. The CDR3 spans 15 residues. Trimming cost V 4 bases and J 4 bases; bases outside gene matches: 5. CDR3 sequence reads: CASSAGQGLNQPQHF. The CDR3 nucleotides read TGCGCCAGCAGCGCGGGACAGGGGCTAAATCAGCCCCAGCATTTT.

The chain carries TRBV29-1 and TRBJ2-7; a possible D gene is TRBD1 (6 bases). V shed 3 bases and J shed 1 base, with 16 bases lying between them. This CDR3 spans 15 amino acids. The germline gives CDR1 SQVTM, CDR2 ANQGSEA. CDR3 nucleotides: TGCAGCGTTGAGGGGGCAGAGGGGCCATCCTACGAGCAGTACTTC. Translation: CSVEGAEGPSYEQYF.

CDR3 sequence (DNA): TGTGCCAGCGGGGGGACAGTCTCCTACGAGCAGTACTTC. Translating it yields CASGGTVSYEQYF. This chain uses TRBV6-5 with TRBJ2-7, with D perhaps TRBD1 (7 bases). V shed 8 bases and J shed 0 bases, with 11 bases lying between them. Germline V lookup: CDR1 MNHEY, CDR2 SVGAGI. The CDR3 extends over 13 amino acids.

The chain carries TRBV19 and TRBJ1-1, with 8 bases that match TRBD1. Germline CDR1 reads LNHDA; CDR2 reads SQIVND (reference sequence). The CDR3 runs to 12 residues. With 6 bases clipped from V and 8 bases from J, the junction kept 5 bases outside the gene matches. CDR3 DNA sequence: TGTGCCAGTAGCAAACGACAGGGGGAAGCTTTCTTT. It yields the protein CASSKRQGEAFF.

This rearrangement joins TRBV5-6 to TRBJ2-3, with 14 bases aligning to TRBD2. J gave up 2 bases and V 4 bases, and 9 bases lay outside the gene matches. The CDR3 covers 18 residues. The germline V gene encodes CDR1 SGHDT and CDR2 YYEEEE. In DNA form, the CDR3 reads TGTGCCAGCAGCCCCGGGACTAGCGGGAGTTGGTTCACAGATACGCAGTATTTT. Protein sequence: CASSPGTSGSWFTDTQYF. The full variable domain, in which reference TRBV5-6 and TRBJ2-3 provide the parts outside the CDR3, is DAGVTQSPTHLIKTRGQQVTLRCSPKSGHDTVSWYQQALGQGPQFIFQYYEEEERQRGNFPDRFSGHQFPNYSSELNVNALLLGDSALYLCASSPGTSGSWFTDTQYFGPGTRLTVL.

The rearrangement uses TRBV19 and TRBJ2-7; D is uncertain. The CDR3 consists of 14 residues. The V end was cut by 5 bases, the J end by 3 bases, with 14 bases between. Per the germline V gene, CDR1 is LNHDA and CDR2 is SQIVND (reference sequence). The CDR3 here is CASSVQSHSYEQYF. The CDR3 nucleotides are TGTGCCAGTAGTGTGCAATCCCACAGCTACGAGCAGTACTTC.

This chain connects TRBV7-2 to TRBJ1-2; 10 nucleotides line up with TRBD1. The length of the CDR3 is 15 residues. Germline V lookup: CDR1 SGHTA, CDR2 FQGNSA. With V trimmed by 5 bases and J by 4 bases, 7 bases remained unmatched. In DNA form, the CDR3 reads TGTGCCAGCAGCATCGGGACAGGGGACGCCTATGGCTACACCTTC. It specifies CASSIGTGDAYGYTF. The complete variable domain, with remaining parts taken from reference TRBV7-2 and TRBJ1-2, reads GAGVSQSPSNKVTEKGKDVELRCDPISGHTALYWYRQSLGQGLEFLIYFQGNSAPDKSGLPSDRFSAERTGGSVSTLTIQRTQQEDSAVYLCASSIGTGDAYGYTFGSGTRLTVV.

V usage is TRBV27 and J usage is TRBJ2-7; 9 bases fit TRBD2. This CDR3 comprises 16 residues. Germline V gene lookup returns CDR1 MNHEY and CDR2 SMNVEV (reference sequence). V shed 5 bases, J shed 2 bases, and the junction held 10 bases outside the gene matches. CDR3 region: CASSPLGAGGTYEQYF. The CDR3 nucleotides are TGTGCCAGCAGTCCCCTGGGAGCGGGAGGAACCTACGAGCAGTACTTC.

The V gene is TRBV13, the J gene TRBJ1-1; D is possibly TRBD1 (6 bases). CDR1 and CDR2 (germline): PRHDT, FYEKMQ (reference sequence). Trimming cost V 10 bases and J 0 bases, with 15 bases left between them. The length of the CDR3 is 14 residues. The DNA for the CDR3 is TGTGCCACCCGGGGGGCTGACATGAACACTGAAGCTTTCTTT. It codes for CATRGADMNTEAFF.

This rearrangement joins TRBV27 to TRBJ1-5; D is possibly TRBD1 (5 bases). V was clipped by 0 bases and J by 5 bases, with 8 bases between them. Germline-derived CDR1 and CDR2 are MNHEY and SMNVEV (reference sequence). The CDR3 is 14 residues long. The CDR3 loop reads CASSLSRDYQPQHF. The CDR3 DNA follows: TGTGCCAGCAGTTTATCCAGGGACTATCAGCCCCAGCATTTT.

The rearrangement uses TRBV6-5 and TRBJ2-5; TRBD2 aligns across 13 bases. Unmatched junction bases numbered 6, after V lost 6 bases and J lost 5 bases. Germline CDR1 reads MNHEY; CDR2 reads SVGAGI. The CDR3 extends over 15 amino acids. Here the CDR3 reads CASRRTSGRPETQYF. CDR3 nucleotide sequence: TGTGCCAGCAGAAGGACTAGCGGGAGACCCGAGACCCAGTACTTC.

The rearrangement uses TRBV6-5 and TRBJ1-3; perhaps TRBD1 as D (6 bases). V lost 8 bases and J 0 bases, leaving 14 bases between the germline ends. The CDR3 has 15 amino acids. Germline lookup yields CDR1 MNHEY and CDR2 SVGAGI. This CDR3 reads CASGSDRLSGNTIYF. For the CDR3, the DNA is TGTGCCAGCGGCTCGGACAGACTCTCTGGAAACACCATATATTTT.